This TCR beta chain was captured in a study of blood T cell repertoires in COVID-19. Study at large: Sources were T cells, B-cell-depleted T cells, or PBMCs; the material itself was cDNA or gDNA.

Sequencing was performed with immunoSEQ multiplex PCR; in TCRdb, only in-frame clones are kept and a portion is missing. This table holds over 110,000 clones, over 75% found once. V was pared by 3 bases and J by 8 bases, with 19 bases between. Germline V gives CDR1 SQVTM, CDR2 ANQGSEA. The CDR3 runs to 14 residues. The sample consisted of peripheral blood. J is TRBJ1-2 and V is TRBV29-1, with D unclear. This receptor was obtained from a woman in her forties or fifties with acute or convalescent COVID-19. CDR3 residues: CSVDPTSLSVGYTF. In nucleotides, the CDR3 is TGCAGCGTTGATCCTACGAGCCTTTCGGTGGGCTACACCTTC.